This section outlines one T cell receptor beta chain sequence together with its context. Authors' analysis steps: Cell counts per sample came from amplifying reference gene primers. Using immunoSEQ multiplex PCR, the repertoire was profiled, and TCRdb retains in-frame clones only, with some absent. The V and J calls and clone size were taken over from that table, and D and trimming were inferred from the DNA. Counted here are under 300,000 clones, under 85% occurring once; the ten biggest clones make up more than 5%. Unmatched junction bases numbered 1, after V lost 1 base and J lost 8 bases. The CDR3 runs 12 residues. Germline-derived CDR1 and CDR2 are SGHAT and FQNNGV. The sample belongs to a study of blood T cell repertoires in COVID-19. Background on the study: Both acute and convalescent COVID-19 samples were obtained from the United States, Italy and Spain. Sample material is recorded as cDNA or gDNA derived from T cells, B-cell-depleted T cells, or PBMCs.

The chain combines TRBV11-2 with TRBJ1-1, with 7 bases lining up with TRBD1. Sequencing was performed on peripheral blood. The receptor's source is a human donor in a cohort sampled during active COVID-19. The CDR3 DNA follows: TGTGCCAGCAGCTTAGCGGGACAGGAAGCTTTCTTT. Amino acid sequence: CASSLAGQEAFF.